A single sample gave rise to the 2 T cell receptor beta chains below, sequenced in a study of T cell clonotyping in hematopoietic cell transplantation. Profiled with immunoSEQ multiplex PCR; TCRdb holds only in-frame clones, not every one. The repertoire consists of about 80,000 clones, with 90% to 97% occurring once and the leading ten covering under 2%. Sample time point: recipient sample about 28 days before transplant, after cytoreduction. The input for sequencing was peripheral blood mononuclear cells, taken before stem cell transplant. These receptors were taken from a woman in her fifties or sixties with acute myeloid leukemia. Some clones in this sample may be carry-over from other donors' samples.

CDR3 sequence: CASSLSRRNYEQYF. CDR3 DNA: TGTGCCAGCAGTTTATCGCGGCGGAACTACGAGCAGTACTTC. The chain joins TRBV27 to TRBJ2-7; D remains unclear. V lost 0 bases, J lost 3 bases, and 9 bases lay in between. Germline-derived CDR1 and CDR2 are MNHEY and SMNVEV (reference sequence). CDR3 length: 14 amino acids.

A single count supports this clone. The chain recombines TRBV5-4 with TRBJ1-1, with TRBD1 matching over 7 bases. After removal of 2 bases from V and 7 bases from J, the junction contained 11 bases not matched to a gene. The CDR3 totals 15 residues. Germline V gene lookup returns CDR1 SGHNT and CDR2 YYREEE (reference sequence). The CDR3 bases are TGTGCCAGCAGCTTAGGTCAGGGGGTTTTACGTGAAGCTTTCTTT. Translated, it gives CASSLGQGVLREAFF.